The 5 T cell receptor beta chains reported below all come from one sample, sequenced in a study of blood T cell repertoires in COVID-19. The table came from immunoSEQ multiplex PCR; TCRdb's copy has only in-frame clones and leaves some out. This sample has 90,000 to 110,000 clones, with roughly 88% found just once. Sequenced input: peripheral blood. The receptors were sampled from a woman of 80 years or more with active or convalescent COVID-19.

The chain joins TRBV20-1 to TRBJ1-1; perhaps TRBD1 as D (5 bases). V dropped 3 bases and J dropped 4 bases, with 15 bases sitting between them. Per the germline V gene, CDR1 is DFQATT and CDR2 is SNEGSKA (reference sequence). The CDR3 has 14 amino acids. CDR3 in amino acids: CSASIGARGTEAFF. The CDR3 DNA reads as TGCAGTGCTAGTATAGGGGCGCGGGGCACTGAAGCTTTCTTT.

V usage is TRBV6-1 and J usage is TRBJ1-2; 8 positions agree with TRBD1. The junction had 7 bases not matched to a gene; V was cut back by 2 bases and J by 5 bases. This CDR3 is built from 15 residues. CDR1 is MNHNS and CDR2 is SASEGT in the germline V gene. CDR3 residues: CASSEPSDRVYGYTF. The CDR3 DNA follows: TGTGCCAGCAGTGAACCCTCGGACAGGGTGTATGGCTACACCTTC.

In this sample, this clone turned up once. The rearrangement links TRBV19 to TRBJ2-3, with D possibly matching TRBD2 (6 bases). V gave up 6 bases and J gave up 0 bases, with 16 bases separating them. The CDR3 spans 16 residues. Germline V CDR1 and CDR2: LNHDA, SQIVND (reference sequence). CDR3 sequence (DNA): TGTGCCAGTAGATCCCGAGGCGGGGCTAGCACAGATACGCAGTATTTT. Protein: CASRSRGGASTDTQYF.

The chain employs TRBV10-3 and TRBJ1-2, with 7 bases identical to TRBD1. V shed 3 bases and J 2 bases; nucleotides not matched to a gene: 12. CDR1 and CDR2 (germline): ENHRY, SYGVKD. The CDR3 spans 17 residues. The CDR3 region has the DNA TGTGCCATCAGTGATCCCCCCGCCCTGACAGGGAACTATGGCTACACCTTC. Translated: CAISDPPALTGNYGYTF.

The rearrangement uses TRBV28 and TRBJ2-1, with 9 bases aligning to TRBD1. Trimming removed 6 bases from V and 8 bases from J; junction bases left unmatched: 8. From germline, CDR1 is MDHEN and CDR2 SYDVKM. This CDR3 contains 14 residues. The DNA for the CDR3 is TGTGCCAGCAGCCGGGGACAGGGTCTGGATGAGCAGTTCTTC. This sequence encodes CASSRGQGLDEQFF.